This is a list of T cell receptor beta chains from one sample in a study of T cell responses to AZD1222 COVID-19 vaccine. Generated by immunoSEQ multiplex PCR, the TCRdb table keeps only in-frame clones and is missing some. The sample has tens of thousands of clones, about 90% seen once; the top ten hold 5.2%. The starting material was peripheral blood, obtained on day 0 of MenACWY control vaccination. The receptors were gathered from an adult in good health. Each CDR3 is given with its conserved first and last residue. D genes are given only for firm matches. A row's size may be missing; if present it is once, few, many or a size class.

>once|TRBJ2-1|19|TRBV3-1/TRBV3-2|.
TGTGCCAGCAGCCAAGGGTCGCCAGGGACATGGTCCCACATTGATGAGCAGTTCTTC
CASSQGSPGTWSHIDEQFF
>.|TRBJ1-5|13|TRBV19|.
TGTGCCAGTAGAAGCGGGGTTGATCAGCCCCAGCATTTT
CASRSGVDQPQHF
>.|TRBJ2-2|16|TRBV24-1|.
TGTGCCACCAGTGAATACGGCGCGGCGGGCACCGGGGAGCTGTTTTTT
CATSEYGAAGTGELFF
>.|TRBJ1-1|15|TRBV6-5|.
TGTGCCAGCAGAGACCTTAGCCTGATGAACACTGAAGCTTTCTTT
CASRDLSLMNTEAFF
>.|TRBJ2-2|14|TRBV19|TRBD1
TGTGCCAGCAGACAGGGTGGTGGCACCGGGGAGCTGTTTTTT
CASRQGGGTGELFF
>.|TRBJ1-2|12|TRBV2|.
TGTGCCAGCAGTGCGGGGCAGTATGGCTACACCTTC
CASSAGQYGYTF
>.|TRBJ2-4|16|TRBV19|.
TGTGCCAGTAGTATGCGGGCGGTTCTAGCCAAAAACATTCAGTACTTC
CASSMRAVLAKNIQYF
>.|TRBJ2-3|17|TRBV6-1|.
TGTGCCAGCAGTGAAACAATCGACAGAGAGGTCACAGATACGCAGTATTTT
CASSETIDREVTDTQYF
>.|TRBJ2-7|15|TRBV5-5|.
TGTGCCAGCAGCTTCCAGGGAGACTCCTACTACGAGCAGTACTTC
CASSFQGDSYYEQYF
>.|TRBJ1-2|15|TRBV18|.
TGTGCCAGCTCACCAGTGGCAGGGGACCAATATGGCTACACCTTC
CASSPVAGDQYGYTF
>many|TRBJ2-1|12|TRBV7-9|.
TGTGCCAGCAGGTTAGCGCCGAGTGAGCAGTTCTTC
CASRLAPSEQFF
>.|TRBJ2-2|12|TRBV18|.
TGTGCCAGCTCACCACCGGCCGGGGAGCTGTTTTTT
CASSPPAGELFF
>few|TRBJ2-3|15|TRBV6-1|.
TGTGCCAGCAGTGAACAAAGGGACCCCACAGATACGCAGTATTTT
CASSEQRDPTDTQYF
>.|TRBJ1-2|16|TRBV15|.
TGTGCCACCAGCAGGATAGGACAGATAGTTAACTATGGCTACACCTTC
CATSRIGQIVNYGYTF
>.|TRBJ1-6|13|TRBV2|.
TGTGCCAGCAGTGTCGACAGAAATTCACCCCTCCACTTT
CASSVDRNSPLHF
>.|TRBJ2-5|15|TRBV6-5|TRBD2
TGTGCCAGCAGTTACGGACTAGGGGTTCAAGAGACCCAGTACTTC
CASSYGLGVQETQYF
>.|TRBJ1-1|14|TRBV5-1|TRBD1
TGCGCCAGCAGCAGGGGACAGGGAGGCACTGAAGCTTTCTTT
CASSRGQGGTEAFF
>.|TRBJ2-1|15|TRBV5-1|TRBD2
TGCGCCAGCAGCAGTGGACTAGCGGGAGGCAATGAGCAGTTCTTC
CASSSGLAGGNEQFF